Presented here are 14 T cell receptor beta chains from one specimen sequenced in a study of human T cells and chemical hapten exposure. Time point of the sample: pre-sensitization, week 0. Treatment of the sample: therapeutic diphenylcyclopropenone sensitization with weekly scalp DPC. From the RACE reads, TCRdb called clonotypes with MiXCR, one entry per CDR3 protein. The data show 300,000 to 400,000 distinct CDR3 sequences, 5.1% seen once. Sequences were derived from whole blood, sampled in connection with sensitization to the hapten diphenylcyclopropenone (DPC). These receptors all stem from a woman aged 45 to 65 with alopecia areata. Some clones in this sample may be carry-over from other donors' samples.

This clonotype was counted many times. The CDR3 region is CASSKVAGETDTQYF. The CDR3 nucleotides are TGTGCCAGCAGCAAGGTAGCGGGAGAGACAGATACGCAGTATTTT. The V call is TRBV7-9, the J call TRBJ2-3; TRBD2 matches at 9 bases. The CDR3 has 15 residues. J lost 3 bases, V lost 5 bases, and 6 bases had no gene match. The germline gives CDR1 SEHNR, CDR2 FQNEAQ (reference sequence).

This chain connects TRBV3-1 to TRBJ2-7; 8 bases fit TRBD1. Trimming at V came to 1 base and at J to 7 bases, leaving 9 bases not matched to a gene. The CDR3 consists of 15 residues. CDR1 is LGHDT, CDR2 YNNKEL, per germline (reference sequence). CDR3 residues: CASSQGLQGAREQYF. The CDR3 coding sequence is TGTGCCAGCAGCCAAGGGCTTCAGGGGGCACGGGAGCAGTACTTC.

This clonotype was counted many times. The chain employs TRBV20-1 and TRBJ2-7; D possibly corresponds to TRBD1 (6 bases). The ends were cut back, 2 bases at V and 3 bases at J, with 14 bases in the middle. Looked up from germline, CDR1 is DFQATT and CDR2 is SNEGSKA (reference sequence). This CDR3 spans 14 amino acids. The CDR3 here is CSARSGTNLYEQYF. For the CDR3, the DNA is TGCAGTGCTAGATCCGGGACAAACCTCTACGAGCAGTACTTC.

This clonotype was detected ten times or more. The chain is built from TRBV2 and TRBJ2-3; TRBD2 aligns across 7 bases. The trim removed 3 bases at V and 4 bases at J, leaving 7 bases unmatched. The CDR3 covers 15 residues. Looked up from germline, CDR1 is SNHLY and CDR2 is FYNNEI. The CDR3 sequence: CASSDSLAVSDTQYF. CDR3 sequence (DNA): TGTGCCAGCAGTGATAGCCTAGCGGTCTCAGATACGCAGTATTTT.

The CDR3 sequence is CASSGRTGGEAFF. CDR3 bases: TGTGCCAGCAGTGGGAGGACAGGGGGCGAAGCTTTCTTT. The rearrangement links TRBV12-3 or TRBV12-4 to TRBJ1-1, with 11 bases lining up with TRBD1. With 5 bases clipped from V and 8 bases from J, the junction kept 4 bases outside the gene matches. This CDR3 is built from 13 residues.

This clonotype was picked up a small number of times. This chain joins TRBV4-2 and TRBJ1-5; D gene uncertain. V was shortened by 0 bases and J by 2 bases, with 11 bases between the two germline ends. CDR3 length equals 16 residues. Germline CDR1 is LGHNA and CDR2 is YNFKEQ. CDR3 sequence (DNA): TGTGCCAGCAGCCAAGAAGGTGGGGTACGCAATCAGCCCCAGCATTTT. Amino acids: CASSQEGGVRNQPQHF.

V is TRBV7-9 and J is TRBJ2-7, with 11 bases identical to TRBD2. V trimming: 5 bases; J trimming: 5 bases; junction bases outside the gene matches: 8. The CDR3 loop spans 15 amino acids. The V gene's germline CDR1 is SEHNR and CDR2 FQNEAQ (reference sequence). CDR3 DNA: TGTGCCAGCAGCGCCACTAGCGGGAGCCCCAACGAGCAGTACTTC. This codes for CASSATSGSPNEQYF.

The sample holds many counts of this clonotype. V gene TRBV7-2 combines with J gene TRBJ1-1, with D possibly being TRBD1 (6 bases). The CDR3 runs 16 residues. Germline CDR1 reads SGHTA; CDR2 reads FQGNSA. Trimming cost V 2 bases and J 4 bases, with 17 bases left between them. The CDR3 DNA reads TGTGCCAGCAGCTTAAGGGGGTGGGAGAGTGGCACTGAAGCTTTCTTT. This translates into CASSLRGWESGTEAFF.

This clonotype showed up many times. The CDR3 loop is CAISESEGTDTQYF. DNA for the CDR3: TGTGCCATCAGTGAGTCGGAGGGAACAGATACGCAGTATTTT. This chain connects TRBV10-3 to TRBJ2-3, with D perhaps TRBD2 (6 bases). V gave up 0 bases and J gave up 3 bases, with 7 bases separating them. Germline V gene lookup returns CDR1 ENHRY and CDR2 SYGVKD. The CDR3 loop spans 14 amino acids.

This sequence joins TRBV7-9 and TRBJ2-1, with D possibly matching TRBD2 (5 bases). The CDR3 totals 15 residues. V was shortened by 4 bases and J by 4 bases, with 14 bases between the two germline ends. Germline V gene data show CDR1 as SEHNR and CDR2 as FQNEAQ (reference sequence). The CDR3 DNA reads TGTGCCAGCAGCTCTCGCAGGTCGGGGTACAATGAGCAGTTCTTC. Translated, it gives CASSSRRSGYNEQFF.

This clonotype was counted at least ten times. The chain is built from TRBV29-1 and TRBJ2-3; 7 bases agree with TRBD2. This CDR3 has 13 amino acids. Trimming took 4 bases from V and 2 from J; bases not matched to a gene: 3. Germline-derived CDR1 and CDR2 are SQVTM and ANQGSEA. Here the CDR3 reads CSVARDYTDTQYF. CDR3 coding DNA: TGCAGCGTTGCTAGGGACTACACAGATACGCAGTATTTT.

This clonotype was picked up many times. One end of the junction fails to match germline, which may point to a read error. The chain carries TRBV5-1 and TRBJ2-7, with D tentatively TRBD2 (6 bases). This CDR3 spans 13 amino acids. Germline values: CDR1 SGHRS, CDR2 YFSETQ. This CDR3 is CASSLYEGTPGGF. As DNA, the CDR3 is TGCGCCAGCAGCTTATACGAAGGGACTCCTGGGGGGTTC. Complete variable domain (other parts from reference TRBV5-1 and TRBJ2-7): KAGVTQTPRYLIKTRGQQVTLSCSPISGHRSVSWYQQTPGQGLQFLFEYFSETQRNKGNFPGRFSGRQFSNSRSEMNVSTLELGDSALYLCASSLYEGTPGGFGPGTRLTVT.

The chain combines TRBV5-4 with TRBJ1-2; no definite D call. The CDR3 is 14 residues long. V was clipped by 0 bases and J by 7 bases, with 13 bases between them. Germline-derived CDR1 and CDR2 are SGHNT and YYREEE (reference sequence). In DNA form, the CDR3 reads TGTGCCAGCAGCTTGGACGGGAATTATGCTGGCTACACCTTC. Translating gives CASSLDGNYAGYTF.

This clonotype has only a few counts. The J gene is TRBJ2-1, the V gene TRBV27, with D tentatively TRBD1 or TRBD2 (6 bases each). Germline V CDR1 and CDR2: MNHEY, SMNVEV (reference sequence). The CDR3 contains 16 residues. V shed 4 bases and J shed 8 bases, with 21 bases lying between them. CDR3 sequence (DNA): TGTGCCAGCAGTTATTTTGGGGTCGGGGGCGGCGATGAGCAGTTCTTC. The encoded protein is CASSYFGVGGGDEQFF.